A selection of T cell receptor beta chains follows, all from one sample in a study of blood T cell repertoires in COVID-19. Sequencing was performed with immunoSEQ multiplex PCR; in TCRdb, only in-frame clones are kept and a portion is missing. The sample includes under 200,000 clones, about 83% of them seen just once. Sequencing was done on a sample of peripheral blood. The receptors come from a man in his sixties with acute or convalescent COVID-19. The CDR3 runs from the conserved cysteine through the conserved F or W. The D gene is left open where the match is weak. The size entry is marked missing in some rows and otherwise reads once, few, many or a size class.

clone_size,d_call,v_call,j_call,cdr3_nt,cdr3_aa
NA,NA,TRBV6-1,TRBJ1-2,TGTGCCAGCAGTGAAGCTCTGGCAACAGCAGATTATGGCTACACCTTC,CASSEALATADYGYTF
once,NA,TRBV5-6,TRBJ1-1,TGTGCCAGCAGCTCAGGGGTTGACACTGAAGCTTTCTTT,CASSSGVDTEAFF
NA,TRBD1,TRBV12-3/TRBV12-4,TRBJ1-2,TGTGCCAGCAGTCCTCGGGACAGCTATGGCTACACCTTC,CASSPRDSYGYTF
NA,NA,TRBV27,TRBJ2-3,TGTGCCAGCAGTTTAGTCCCGCGGGGTCTAGCCCTGTATTTT,CASSLVPRGLALYF
NA,NA,TRBV6-6,TRBJ2-5,TGTGCCAGCAGTTACCCGACAGTCCGCGAGACCCAGTACTTC,CASSYPTVRETQYF
NA,NA,TRBV6-2/TRBV6-3,TRBJ2-4,TGTGCCAGCAGTTACTCGATAGGGAGAGGATCCAAAAACATTCAGTACTTC,CASSYSIGRGSKNIQYF
NA,NA,TRBV12-3/TRBV12-4,TRBJ1-2,TGTGCCAGCAGTTTAAGGGGGTGGGATGGCTACACCTTC,CASSLRGWDGYTF
NA,NA,TRBV4-3,TRBJ2-1,TGCGCCAGCAGCCAGGGGGCGAGATCCTACAATGAGCAGTTCTTC,CASSQGARSYNEQFF
once,NA,TRBV6-5,TRBJ2-5,TGTGCCAGCAGTTGGTCAAAGGGAGGGGGAGAGACCCAGTACTTC,CASSWSKGGGETQYF
NA,TRBD2,TRBV5-8,TRBJ2-7,TGTGCCAGCAGCTTGGGACGGGAGGGGTCGGCTCGATACGAGCAGTACTTC,CASSLGREGSARYEQYF
NA,TRBD1,TRBV3-1/TRBV3-2,TRBJ2-3,TGTGCCAGCAGCTATCTACAGGGGAGCACAGATACGCAGTATTTT,CASSYLQGSTDTQYF
NA,NA,TRBV23-1,TRBJ2-6,TGCGCCAGCAGTAGCGTGGTCCCACTCGGGTCTGGGGCCAACGTCCTGACTTTC,CASSSVVPLGSGANVLTF
NA,NA,TRBV11-1,TRBJ1-1,TGTGCCAGCACCCTAGCAGCGGGACTGCAGAACACTGAAGCTTTCTTT,CASTLAAGLQNTEAFF
NA,TRBD2,TRBV11-3,TRBJ2-3,TGTGCCAGCAGCTTAGGCGGGGGGCAACAAGATACGCAGTATTTT,CASSLGGGQQDTQYF
many,NA,TRBV6-6,TRBJ1-1,TGTGCCAGCAGATCAGGGTTGGCAAATACTGAAGCTTTCTTT,CASRSGLANTEAFF
NA,NA,TRBV7-2,TRBJ1-4,TGTGCCAGCAGCTTAGCGTCGGGGGGTAATGAAAAACTGTTTTTT,CASSLASGGNEKLFF
NA,TRBD2,TRBV27,TRBJ2-7,TGTGCCAGCAACCCCCCTGGGGGGGGCGAGCAGTACTTC,CASNPPGGGEQYF
NA,NA,TRBV19,TRBJ1-5,TGTGCCAGTAGTATAAATTCACCTACCAGGGGTAGCAATCAGCCCCAGCATTTT,CASSINSPTRGSNQPQHF
NA,TRBD1,TRBV7-2,TRBJ2-7,TGTGCCAGCAGCCCCGGGACAGCGAACTACGAGCAGTACTTC,CASSPGTANYEQYF
few,NA,TRBV5-6,TRBJ1-4,TGTGCCAGCAGCTTAGGAGGGGCGGCTAATGAAAAACTGTTTTTT,CASSLGGAANEKLFF
NA,TRBD2,TRBV30,TRBJ2-7,TGTGCCTGGGAAAAGAGCGGGGGCGTTTGGGAGCAGTACTTC,CAWEKSGGVWEQYF
few,NA,TRBV15,TRBJ2-7,TGTGCCACCAGCAAGACAAGGGGGAAGTACGAGCAGTACTTC,CATSKTRGKYEQYF
NA,NA,TRBV14,TRBJ2-3,TGTGCCAGCAGCCCCTACTTGAGCGGAACAGATACGCAGTATTTT,CASSPYLSGTDTQYF
NA,NA,TRBV12-3/TRBV12-4,TRBJ2-1,TGTGCCAGCAGTTTTGGGGGAGGTGAGCAGTTCTTC,CASSFGGGEQFF
NA,TRBD2,TRBV5-1,TRBJ2-5,TGCGCCAGCAGCTCGACGACTAGCGGGGGCGGCTCGGAGACCCAGTACTTC,CASSSTTSGGGSETQYF
few,NA,TRBV18,TRBJ1-6,TGTGCCAGCTCACCAGAGACAGCACCGAATTCACCCCTCCACTTT,CASSPETAPNSPLHF
NA,TRBD2,TRBV27,TRBJ2-1,TGTGCCAGCAGTTTACGGGGACTAGCGGGGGTTAATGAGCAGTTCTTC,CASSLRGLAGVNEQFF
NA,NA,TRBV18,TRBJ1-1,TGTGCCAGCTCAGAGACAGCGAACACTGAAGCTTTCTTT,CASSETANTEAFF
NA,NA,TRBV5-1,TRBJ2-5,TGCGCCAGCAGCGCCGTTCAGGGGTTGGAGACCCAGTACTTC,CASSAVQGLETQYF
few,NA,TRBV6-6,TRBJ2-7,TGTGCCAGCAGCGACAGCCCCTACGAGCAGTACTTC,CASSDSPYEQYF
once,TRBD1,TRBV6-5,TRBJ2-5,TGTGCCAGCAGTTACTCGAGTACAGGGGGAAGAGAGACCCAGTACTTC,CASSYSSTGGRETQYF
NA,NA,TRBV7-8,TRBJ1-1,TGTGCCAGCAGCTTAGCGAGGGAAAGCACTGAAGCTTTCTTT,CASSLARESTEAFF
once,TRBD1,TRBV18,TRBJ1-1,TGTGCCAGCTCACCCAAGGGACAGGGAATCACTGAAGCTTTCTTT,CASSPKGQGITEAFF
NA,TRBD1,TRBV30,TRBJ1-1,TGTGCCTGGAGTCGGACAGGGATGAACACTGAAGCTTTCTTT,CAWSRTGMNTEAFF
NA,NA,TRBV25-1,TRBJ1-2,TGTGCCAGCAGTGCCACGGTGAACTATGGCTACACCTTC,CASSATVNYGYTF
NA,NA,TRBV5-6,TRBJ1-2,TGTGCCAGCAGCTTGTTGGCCATAGGAGGCTATGGCTACACCTTC,CASSLLAIGGYGYTF
NA,TRBD1,TRBV30,TRBJ1-2,TGTGCCTGGATGAGAGGGGGCGAAGGCTACACCTTC,CAWMRGGEGYTF
NA,NA,TRBV9,TRBJ1-2,TGTGCCAGCAGCCCCCAACACAACTATGGCTACACCTTC,CASSPQHNYGYTF
NA,TRBD1,TRBV19,TRBJ2-2,TGTGCCAGTAGTACTCGGCAAAGGACAGGGTACGGGGAGCTGTTTTTT,CASSTRQRTGYGELFF
NA,NA,TRBV7-2,TRBJ2-7,TGTGCCAGCAGCGTAAGGCCTCAGGGGCCGCTCTACGAGCAGTACTTC,CASSVRPQGPLYEQYF
NA,TRBD1,TRBV11-3,TRBJ1-1,TGTGCCAGCAGCTTAGGGACAGGCCCCACTGAAGCTTTCTTT,CASSLGTGPTEAFF
NA,NA,TRBV7-2,TRBJ1-3,TGTGCCAGCAGCTTAGGGCCGGGGAGCGGAAACACCATATATTTT,CASSLGPGSGNTIYF
NA,NA,TRBV7-3,TRBJ1-6,TGTGCCAGCAGCCCTAGCAGGGGCAATTCACCCCTCCACTTT,CASSPSRGNSPLHF
once,NA,TRBV19,TRBJ1-2,TGTGCCAGTCAACGGACATCCGCTAACTATGGCTACACCTTC,CASQRTSANYGYTF
NA,NA,TRBV19,TRBJ2-5,TGTGCCAGTAGTGGGATGGGGGGGCGAGAGACCCAGTACTTC,CASSGMGGRETQYF